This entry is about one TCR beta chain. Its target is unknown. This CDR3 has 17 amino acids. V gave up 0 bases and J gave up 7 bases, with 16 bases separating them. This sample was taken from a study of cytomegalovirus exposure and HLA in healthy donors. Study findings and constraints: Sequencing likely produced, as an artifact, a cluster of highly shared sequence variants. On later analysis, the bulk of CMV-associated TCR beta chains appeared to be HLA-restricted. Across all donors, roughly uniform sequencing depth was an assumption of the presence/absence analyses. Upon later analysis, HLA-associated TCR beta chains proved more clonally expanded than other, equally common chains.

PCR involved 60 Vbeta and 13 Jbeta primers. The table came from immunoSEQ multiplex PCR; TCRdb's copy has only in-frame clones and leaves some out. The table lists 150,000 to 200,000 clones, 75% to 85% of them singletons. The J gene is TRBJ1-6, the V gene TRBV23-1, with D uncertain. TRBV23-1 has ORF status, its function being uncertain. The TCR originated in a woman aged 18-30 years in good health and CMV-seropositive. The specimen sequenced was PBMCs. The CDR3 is CASSQSSQPGGNSPLHF. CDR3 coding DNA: TGCGCCAGCAGTCAATCTTCCCAGCCGGGTGGAAATTCACCCCTCCACTTT.